The 27 T cell receptor beta chains given below trace back to one sample, sequenced in a study of regulatory T cells in long-lasting Graves disease. CDR3 regions were amplified by Arm-PCR using iRepertoire HTBI primers to build TCR beta libraries. Via MiXCR, TCRdb re-called the multiplex PCR reads, giving one row per CDR3 protein. The data show under 400,000 distinct CDR3 sequences, with 16% seen just once and roughly 27% held by the top ten. Time point denoted: newly diagnosed GD, antithyroid drugs for less than 3 months. RNA extracted from PBMCs served as the sequencing template. This sample was also put to use in a study of T cells in Graves' hyperthyroidism and ophthalmopathy.

The material was peripheral blood mononuclear cells (PBMCs), obtained at new diagnosis, from a patient treated with antithyroid drugs. These receptors were taken from a man aged 35 to 55 with Graves disease.

This clonotype has at least ten counts. The rearrangement links TRBV20-1 to TRBJ1-1; D uncertain. CDR1 and CDR2 from the germline V gene are DFQATT and SNEGSKA (reference sequence). V lost 1 base and J lost 0, with 9 bases in between. This CDR3 contains 14 residues. CDR3 protein: CSARVPSVNTEAFF. CDR3 nucleotides: TGCAGTGCTAGAGTTCCCAGCGTGAACACTGAAGCTTTCTTT.

This clonotype was counted many times. V gene TRBV6-5 combines with J gene TRBJ2-1; D call uncertain. The CDR3 covers 13 residues. The germline V gene encodes CDR1 MNHEY and CDR2 SVGAGI. Deletions cut 2 bases from V and 9 bases from J, with 11 bases between. The CDR3 DNA reads as TGTGCCAGCAGTTACCACCCACCTGGTGAGCAGTTCTTC. Protein: CASSYHPPGEQFF.

In its sample, this clonotype was seen many times. The chain couples TRBV20-1 to TRBJ1-5, with D uncertain. The ends were cut back, 0 bases at V and 0 bases at J, with 6 bases in the middle. Germline CDR1 DFQATT, CDR2 SNEGSKA (reference sequence). The CDR3 length is 14 residues. CDR3 in amino acids: CSARDMHSNQPQHF. The CDR3, as DNA: TGCAGTGCTAGAGATATGCATAGCAATCAGCCCCAGCATTTT.

This clonotype was recorded many times. V and J are TRBV5-5 and TRBJ1-4, with a weak D call TRBD1 (5 bases). V lost 9 bases to trimming and J lost 3 bases, with 15 bases between them. CDR3 length: 14 amino acids. CDR1 and CDR2 (germline): SGHKS, YYEKEE (reference sequence). The chain's CDR3 is CATGRGRANEKLFF. Here the CDR3 DNA reads TGTGCCACTGGCCGGGGGAGGGCTAATGAAAAACTGTTTTTT.

This clonotype appeared a few times. The chain employs TRBV12-3 or TRBV12-4 and TRBJ2-3, with 7 bases that match TRBD2. Trimming cost V 3 bases and J 6 bases; bases outside gene matches: 6. The CDR3 contains 14 residues. The CDR3 is CASSLGGGWDTQYF. The CDR3 nucleotides read TGTGCCAGCAGTTTGGGGGGGGGGTGGGATACGCAGTATTTT.

V usage is TRBV10-3 and J usage is TRBJ1-1, with a weak D call TRBD1 (6 bases). Trimming shortened V by 6 bases and J by 1 base, and 15 bases separated the two germline ends. Germline-derived CDR1 and CDR2 are ENHRY and SYGVKD. The CDR3 has 15 residues. CDR3 sequence reads: CAISADRATNTEAFF. The CDR3 bases are TGTGCCATCAGCGCGGACAGAGCGACGAACACTGAAGCTTTCTTT.

This clonotype was detected ten times or more. The gene calls are TRBV28 and TRBJ2-5; 10 nucleotides align to TRBD1. The CDR3 contains 14 residues. CDR1 and CDR2 (germline): MDHEN, SYDVKM. V trimming: 7 bases; J trimming: 5 bases; junction bases outside the gene matches: 7. The CDR3 coding sequence is TGTGCCAGCACACGACAGGGGGCATGGGAGACCCAGTACTTC. It yields the protein CASTRQGAWETQYF.

In this sample, this clonotype turned up a few times. This may arise from a read error, as a much more abundant clone is one base away. This chain connects TRBV6-2 or TRBV6-3 to TRBJ1-2, with 7 bases lining up with TRBD1. Germline values: CDR1 MNHEY, CDR2 SVGEGT. CDR3 length: 13 amino acids. V was pared by 7 bases and J by 2 bases, with 4 bases of the junction left unmatched. In nucleotides, the CDR3 is TGTGCCAGCACCCCGGGACAGAACTATGGCTACACCTTC. It is translated as CASTPGQNYGYTF.

This clonotype was picked up many times. The J gene is TRBJ1-6, the V gene TRBV5-1; tentatively, D is TRBD1 (5 bases). The CDR3 length is 16 residues. Germline values: CDR1 SGHRS, CDR2 YFSETQ. V lost 4 bases, J lost 5 bases, and 16 bases lay in between. Here the CDR3 DNA reads TGCGCCAGCAGCCCGGAGACGCCAGGGCATAATTCACCCCTCCACTTT. The encoded protein is CASSPETPGHNSPLHF.

This clonotype was seen at least ten times. The chain links TRBV11-2 to TRBJ1-1; 8 bases agree with TRBD1. Germline V gene sequence: CDR1 SGHAT, CDR2 FQNNGV. CDR3 size: 15 residues. V lost 5 bases, J lost 4 bases, and 9 bases stayed unmatched. CDR3 in amino acids: CASSIYRGTGTEAFF. The CDR3 DNA follows: TGTGCCAGCAGCATCTACAGGGGGACGGGCACTGAAGCTTTCTTT.

This chain links TRBV9 with TRBJ1-4; tentative D call: TRBD1 (5 bases). V lost 0 bases and J 4 bases, leaving 10 bases between the germline ends. The CDR3 runs 15 residues. Germline CDR1 is SGDLS and CDR2 is YYNGEE. CDR3 nucleotide sequence: TGTGCCAGCAGCGTAGATGGCAGGGTTAATGAAAAACTGTTTTTT. Translated: CASSVDGRVNEKLFF. Full variable domain (outside the CDR3, taken from reference TRBV9 and TRBJ1-4): DSGVTQTPKHLITATGQRVTLRCSPRSGDLSVYWYQQSLDQGLQFLIQYYNGEERAKGNILERFSAQQFPDLHSELNLSSLELGDSALYFCASSVDGRVNEKLFFGSGTQLSVL.

This chain connects TRBV12-3 or TRBV12-4 to TRBJ2-3; 8 bases line up with TRBD2. The CDR3 runs to 14 residues. The trim removed 6 bases at V and 1 base at J, leaving 3 bases unmatched. CDR3 protein: CASRGAGGTDTQYF. The CDR3 DNA is TGTGCCAGCAGAGGAGCGGGGGGCACAGATACGCAGTATTTT.

This clonotype has a count of ten or more. This CDR3 is CSVYFSAGGPIKETQYF. For the CDR3, the DNA is TGCAGTGTGTACTTTTCAGCGGGGGGGCCGATTAAAGAGACCCAGTACTTC. This rearrangement joins TRBV20-1 to TRBJ2-5; 10 bases agree with TRBD2. Per germline, CDR1 DFQATT and CDR2 SNEGSKA (reference sequence). J was trimmed by 3 bases and V by 7 bases; bases with no gene match: 17. The CDR3 totals 17 residues.

This clonotype was observed many times. The chain recombines TRBV28 with TRBJ1-2; D call uncertain. The germline V gene encodes CDR1 MDHEN and CDR2 SYDVKM. Trimming stripped 2 bases from V and 0 bases from J, with 10 bases between. The CDR3 consists of 15 residues. CDR3 nucleotides: TGTGCCAGCAGTTTAGGAGCCGTAACTAACTATGGCTACACCTTC. This codes for CASSLGAVTNYGYTF.

Many counts were recorded for this clonotype. The CDR3 sequence: CASSGQGRGNQPQHF. The CDR3 bases are TGTGCCAGCAGCGGACAGGGTAGAGGCAATCAGCCCCAGCATTTT. This chain uses TRBV3-1 with TRBJ1-5, with TRBD1 matching over 8 bases. Losses at the gene ends were 5 bases for V and 2 bases for J; bases not matched to a gene: 5. CDR1 and CDR2 (germline): LGHDT, YNNKEL (reference sequence). CDR3 size: 15 residues.

In its sample, this clonotype was seen many times. CDR3 nucleotide sequence: TGCGCCAGCAGCCCTACCGGGCCAAGCACAGATACGCAGTATTTT. As protein: CASSPTGPSTDTQYF. This sequence joins TRBV5-1 and TRBJ2-3; D gene ambiguous. The CDR3 is 15 amino acids. The V end lost 4 bases, the J end lost 0 bases, and 12 bases lay between the germline ends. Per germline, CDR1 SGHRS and CDR2 YFSETQ.

This clonotype was detected ten times or more. In DNA form, the CDR3 reads TGCGCCAGCAAGGACAGGGACACGGACAATGAGCAGTTCTTC. It encodes CASKDRDTDNEQFF. The rearrangement uses TRBV10-1 and TRBJ2-1, with TRBD1 identical over 8 bases. The V gene's germline CDR1 is WNHNN and CDR2 SYGVQD (reference sequence). The CDR3 is 14 residues long. The V and J ends lost 7 bases and 5 bases, in that order; junction bases with no gene match: 7.

This clonotype showed up many times. The chain combines TRBV3-1 with TRBJ2-5, with TRBD2 as a possible D gene (5 bases). The germline CDR1 and CDR2 sequences are LGHDT and YNNKEL (reference sequence). The V and J ends lost 2 bases and 6 bases respectively, with 13 bases between them. The CDR3 is made up of 14 amino acids. The DNA of the CDR3 is TGTGCCAGCAGCCAATTAGGGAGCCTTCAGACCCAGTACTTC. Amino acids: CASSQLGSLQTQYF.

This clonotype was seen repeatedly, ten times or more. The chain links TRBV7-9 to TRBJ2-1; D ambiguous. Trimming stripped 5 bases from V and 10 bases from J, with 15 bases between. Germline CDR1 reads SEHNR; CDR2 reads FQNEAQ (reference sequence). CDR3 size: 13 residues. CDR3 bases: TGTGCCAGCAGCACCAATGTGGTGAACGAGCAGTTCTTC. It encodes CASSTNVVNEQFF.

This sequence joins TRBV6-1 and TRBJ1-5; D gene uncertain. Germline CDR1 is MNHNS and CDR2 is SASEGT. This CDR3 has 14 amino acids. V lost 6 bases, J lost 9 bases, and 18 bases lay in between. The CDR3 DNA sequence: TGTGCCAGCAGACCAGGAGAGCCCACCCGGCCCCAGCATTTT. Translating it yields CASRPGEPTRPQHF.

This clonotype has a single count. The V gene is TRBV20-1, the J gene TRBJ1-1; D uncertain. The V gene lost 6 bases and the J gene lost 0 bases, with 8 bases spanning the gap. Germline V gene data show CDR1 as DFQATT and CDR2 as SNEGSKA (reference sequence). This CDR3 is built from 12 residues. The CDR3 loop is CSAEGMNTEAFF. CDR3 nucleotides: TGCAGTGCCGAAGGGATGAACACTGAAGCTTTCTTT.

The sample holds many counts of this clonotype. The chain links TRBV11-3 to TRBJ2-7; no definite D call. Germline CDR1 is SGHNT and CDR2 is YENEEA. The CDR3 contains 14 residues. V was pared by 5 bases and J by 2 bases, with 13 bases between. The CDR3, as DNA: TGTGCCAGCAGCCCCCGGACCAACGCCTACGAGCAGTACTTC. Its translation: CASSPRTNAYEQYF.

Many counts were recorded for this clonotype. The genes are TRBV6-1 and TRBJ2-5; 11 bases line up with TRBD1. With V trimmed by 5 bases and J by 0 bases, 5 bases remained unmatched. The CDR3 extends over 16 amino acids. Looked up from germline, CDR1 is MNHNS and CDR2 is SASEGT. DNA of the CDR3: TGTGCCAGCAGTCCCGGGACAGGGGGATACCAAGAGACCCAGTACTTC. This sequence encodes CASSPGTGGYQETQYF.

This clonotype was observed a few times. The chain joins TRBV9 to TRBJ2-3, with 10 nucleotides matching TRBD1. Germline V CDR1 and CDR2: SGDLS, YYNGEE. The length of the CDR3 is 14 residues. V gave up 4 bases and J gave up 6 bases; unmatched junction bases: 5. This CDR3 is CASSPGQGMDTQYF. DNA for the CDR3: TGTGCCAGCAGCCCGGGACAGGGGATGGATACGCAGTATTTT.

The table lists this clonotype with many counts. V gene TRBV12-3 or TRBV12-4 combines with J gene TRBJ2-3, with D possibly matching TRBD1 (5 bases). V was cut by 6 bases and J by 1 base, with 11 bases left in between. The CDR3 length is 14 residues. The CDR3 DNA reads TGTGCCAGCAGACACGTACAGGGCACAGATACGCAGTATTTT. This translates into CASRHVQGTDTQYF.

The sample holds a few counts of this clonotype. The CDR3: CASSLVQGLDNEQFF. The CDR3 nucleotides read TGCGCCAGCAGCTTGGTTCAGGGGCTCGACAATGAGCAGTTCTTC. This sequence joins TRBV5-1 and TRBJ2-1; perhaps TRBD1 as D (6 bases). Germline-derived CDR1 and CDR2 are SGHRS and YFSETQ. This CDR3 is 15 amino acids long. With 0 bases removed from V and 5 bases from J, the gap between germline ends came to 12 bases.

The chain has TRBV5-1 and TRBJ1-2; maybe TRBD1 (6 bases). Germline V gene data show CDR1 as SGHRS and CDR2 as YFSETQ. The CDR3 contains 14 residues. With 4 bases removed from V and 4 bases from J, the gap between germline ends came to 14 bases. CDR3 DNA: TGCGCCAGCAGCCGCGGCCAGGACAGCTATGGCTACACCTTC. This translates into CASSRGQDSYGYTF.